A selection of T cell receptor beta chains follows, all from one sample in a study of cytomegalovirus exposure and HLA in healthy donors. Data came from immunoSEQ multiplex PCR; TCRdb stores just in-frame clones and leaves some out. In all, the sample yields roughly 120,000 clones. The source material was PBMCs. Receptors originate from a man aged 18 to 29 in good health and CMV-seronegative. CDR3s include the opening cysteine and the closing phenylalanine or tryptophan. D genes are given only for firm matches.

>TRBV2|TRBJ1-4|-
TGTGCCAGCAGTGAAACCTCTTACGGGATGTTTTTT
CASSETSYGMFF
>TRBV2|TRBJ1-3|-
TGTGCCTCCCGGAGGCAGGGACTCTCTGGAAACACCATATATTTT
CASRRQGLSGNTIYF
>TRBV2|TRBJ2-3|-
TGTGCCAGCAGTGAAGGGGGCACGCAGTATTTT
CASSEGGTQYF
>TRBV13|TRBJ2-7|-
TGTGCCAGCAGCCACCAGATGGGGGGGCAGTACTTC
CASSHQMGGQYF
>TRBV19|TRBJ2-1|-
TGTGCCAGTAGAGGTGGAGTGTCCTACAATGAGCAGTTCTTC
CASRGGVSYNEQFF
>TRBV6-5|TRBJ2-5|-
TGTGCCAGCAGTTACGGGCCCTCAGGGGGGGAGACCCAGTACTTC
CASSYGPSGGETQYF
>TRBV18|TRBJ2-1|TRBD1
TGTGCCAGCTCACCATTGGGTGACAGGGGACTTGAGCAGTTCTTC
CASSPLGDRGLEQFF
>TRBV28|TRBJ1-1|-
TGTGCCAGCAGTTTAAGGATGGGGAGTGGGTACACTGAAGCTTTCTTT
CASSLRMGSGYTEAFF
>TRBV7-9|TRBJ1-4|TRBD1
TGTGCCAGCAGCTCTGACAGGGGAGTGAATGAAAAACTGTTTTTT
CASSSDRGVNEKLFF
>TRBV9|TRBJ2-5|-
TGTGCCAGCAGCGCCCAGGGCTGGTACCAAGAGACCCAGTACTTC
CASSAQGWYQETQYF
>TRBV5-1|TRBJ2-2|TRBD2
TGCGCCAGCAGCTTGAGAAGGCTAGCGGGGGGGCCGTACACCGGGGAGCTGTTTTTT
CASSLRRLAGGPYTGELFF
>TRBV27|TRBJ2-1|TRBD1
TGTGCCAGCAGTATCCCGGGACAGGACTTGAAGTTCTTC
CASSIPGQDLKFF
>TRBV5-6|TRBJ1-2|-
TGTGCCAGCAGCTTGCCAGCTAACTATGGCTACACCTTC
CASSLPANYGYTF